Sequencing of this TCR beta chain was carried out in a study of blood T cell repertoires in COVID-19. Across the whole study: Sample material is recorded as cDNA or gDNA derived from T cells, B-cell-depleted T cells, or PBMCs.

As handled by the study authors: Reference gene primers were amplified, and this amplification served to estimate nucleated cell counts. Here immunoSEQ multiplex PCR was the method, and the copy in TCRdb shows in-frame clones only, minus some. The V and J calls and clone size were taken over from that table, and D and trimming were inferred from the DNA. Seen here are roughly 92,000 clones, more than 75% observed once, and the top ten hold 7% to 8%. The CDR3 loop spans 12 amino acids. V was pared by 5 bases and J by 8 bases, with 12 bases between. Germline lookup yields CDR1 LNHDA and CDR2 SQIVND (reference sequence).

This chain links TRBV19 with TRBJ1-1; D is uncertain. This TCR was recovered from a human donor with acute or convalescent COVID-19. The donor label of this sample is uncertain. The specimen sequenced was peripheral blood. The CDR3 is CASSSGGWEAFF. Written as DNA, the CDR3 is TGTGCCAGTAGTTCGGGAGGGTGGGAAGCTTTCTTT.